These 5 T cell receptor beta chains were all obtained from the same sample, sequenced in a study of blood T cell repertoires in COVID-19. Sequencing was performed with immunoSEQ multiplex PCR; in TCRdb, only in-frame clones are kept and a portion is missing. The table lists about 100,000 clones, 70% to 85% of them singletons. Sequenced sample: peripheral blood. These receptors were obtained from a man aged 55 to 69 with active or convalescent COVID-19.

This clone was seen only a few times. This chain links TRBV18 with TRBJ1-3; the D gene is possibly TRBD1 (5 bases). The germline V gene has CDR1 KGHSH and CDR2 LQKENI. V shed 3 bases and J shed 4 bases, with 7 bases lying between them. The CDR3 is made up of 13 amino acids. As DNA, the CDR3 is TGTGCCAGCTCACCGCAGGGCGGAAACACCATATATTTT. Translation gives CASSPQGGNTIYF.

This chain links TRBV5-1 with TRBJ2-7; TRBD1 matches 8 bases. The CDR3 is made up of 15 amino acids. Germline lookup yields CDR1 SGHRS and CDR2 YFSETQ. Losses at the gene ends were 0 bases for V and 3 bases for J; bases not matched to a gene: 5. The chain's CDR3 is CASSLVGTGNYEQYF. CDR3 DNA: TGCGCCAGCAGCTTGGTAGGGACAGGAAACTACGAGCAGTACTTC.

The chain employs TRBV28 and TRBJ1-3; no clear D. V was clipped by 6 bases and J by 0 bases, with 6 bases between them. In germline, CDR1 is MDHEN, CDR2 SYDVKM. CDR3 length: 13 residues. CDR3 sequence: CASRLFSGNTIYF. CDR3 nucleotides: TGTGCCAGCAGACTATTCTCTGGAAACACCATATATTTT. Looking up the rest from reference TRBV28 and TRBJ1-3 gives the full variable domain: DVKVTQSSRYLVKRTGEKVFLECVQDMDHENMFWYRQDPGLGLRLIYFSYDVKMKEKGDIPEGYSVSREKKERFSLILESASTNQTSMYLCASRLFSGNTIYFGEGSWLTVV.

This clone was seen just once. The chain uses TRBV28 and TRBJ2-7; D is perhaps TRBD2 (6 bases). The CDR3 has 15 residues. V gave up 6 bases and J gave up 5 bases, with 20 bases separating them. Germline V lookup: CDR1 MDHEN, CDR2 SYDVKM. The CDR3 here is CASSSPSGSKDEQYF. CDR3 coding DNA: TGTGCCAGCAGCTCCCCGAGCGGGTCGAAGGACGAGCAGTACTTC.

This chain uses TRBV4-1 with TRBJ2-5; D remains ambiguous. The germline gives CDR1 MGHRA, CDR2 YSYEKL. Trimming cost V 1 base and J 1 base, with 13 bases left between them. The CDR3 spans 16 residues. In nucleotides, the CDR3 is TGCGCCAGCAGCCAAGGGGTGACAATCCTCCAAGAGACCCAGTACTTC. Its translation is CASSQGVTILQETQYF.